These 30 T cell receptor beta chains were sequenced from one sample in a study of cytomegalovirus exposure and HLA in healthy donors. In the PCR, 60 Vbeta and 13 Jbeta primers were used. Profiled with immunoSEQ multiplex PCR; TCRdb holds only in-frame clones, not every one. The table has approximately 120,000 clones, just under 70% seen once. Sequencing used PBMCs. The receptors were sampled from a woman in her 70s in good health and CMV-seropositive.

This sequence joins TRBV4-2 and TRBJ1-5, with D unresolved. Trimming left V 1 base short and J 11 bases short, with 21 bases between. CDR3 length: 16 amino acids. Germline V gene sequence: CDR1 LGHNA, CDR2 YNFKEQ. CDR3 sequence (DNA): TGTGCCAGCAGCCAAGCGGAGGGAGGAGCAGGCTTGGCCCAGCATTTT. Amino acids: CASSQAEGGAGLAQHF.

This clone was detected a few times. This chain links TRBV15 with TRBJ2-6, with 9 nucleotides matching TRBD2. Germline-derived CDR1 and CDR2 are LNHNV and YYDKDF (reference sequence). The ends lost 1 base at V and 2 bases at J; junction bases unmatched: 9. This CDR3 spans 19 amino acids. The CDR3 coding sequence is TGTGCCACCAGCAGAGTTGGCGGGGGGGCCCTCACTGGGGCCAACGTCCTGACTTTC. Its translation: CATSRVGGGALTGANVLTF.

The chain links TRBV6-4 to TRBJ1-2, with 8 bases matching TRBD1. The germline V gene has CDR1 MRHNA and CDR2 SNTAGT. The CDR3 extends over 14 amino acids. V trimming: 6 bases; J trimming: 4 bases; junction bases outside the gene matches: 7. CDR3 loop: CASSPGTGPYGYTF. CDR3 coding DNA: TGTGCCAGCAGCCCCGGGACAGGCCCCTATGGCTACACCTTC.

V usage is TRBV5-1 and J usage is TRBJ2-1, with TRBD1 matching over 8 bases. Trimming at V came to 7 bases and at J to 0 bases, leaving 6 bases not matched to a gene. Looked up from germline, CDR1 is SGHRS and CDR2 is YFSETQ. The CDR3 contains 15 residues. CDR3 sequence: CASGSTGGSYNEQFF. For the CDR3, the DNA is TGCGCCAGCGGATCCACAGGGGGCTCCTACAATGAGCAGTTCTTC.

The J gene is TRBJ2-7, the V gene TRBV7-6; D not certain. The CDR3 is 17 residues long. The germline CDR1 and CDR2 sequences are SGHVS and FNYEAQ. V was clipped by 6 bases and J by 0 bases, with 21 bases between them. The CDR3 loop reads CASRQSLSDFNSYEQYF. Written as DNA, the CDR3 is TGTGCCAGCAGACAGTCGCTTTCGGATTTTAACTCCTACGAGCAGTACTTC.

The chain links TRBV7-9 to TRBJ1-5, with D unclear. CDR3 length equals 16 residues. Trimming pared 0 bases from V and 3 bases from J, leaving 12 bases between. CDR1 is SEHNR, CDR2 FQNEAQ, per germline (reference sequence). The CDR3 DNA reads TGTGCCAGCAGCTTAGCGTCAGCGCCTCTCAATCAGCCCCAGCATTTT. The encoded protein is CASSLASAPLNQPQHF.

The chain recombines TRBV6-1 with TRBJ1-2; 10 nucleotides line up with TRBD1. CDR1 and CDR2 (germline): MNHNS, SASEGT. CDR3 length: 18 residues. V lost 0 bases, J lost 1 base, and 8 bases stayed unmatched. The CDR3 spells CASSEARGQGTVNYGYTF. DNA of the CDR3: TGTGCCAGCAGTGAAGCGAGGGGACAGGGGACGGTTAACTATGGCTACACCTTC.

The chain combines TRBV9 with TRBJ2-6; a weak D match, TRBD2 (6 bases). The length of the CDR3 is 14 residues. Trimming shortened V by 3 bases and J by 6 bases, and 10 bases separated the two germline ends. CDR1 and CDR2 from the germline V gene are SGDLS and YYNGEE. The CDR3 spells CASSGGTAANVLTF. In DNA, the CDR3 is TGTGCCAGCAGCGGGGGGACTGCGGCCAACGTCCTGACTTTC.

This chain uses TRBV28 with TRBJ1-4; D ambiguous. The CDR3 totals 14 residues. CDR1 and CDR2 (germline): MDHEN, SYDVKM. Trimming left V 6 bases short and J 0 bases short, with 8 bases between. This CDR3 is CASRTGTTNEKLFF. The CDR3 DNA is TGTGCCAGCAGGACGGGGACAACTAATGAAAAACTGTTTTTT.

The rearrangement links TRBV10-3 to TRBJ1-1; TRBD1 matches at 9 bases. V was clipped by 4 bases and J by 10 bases; unmatched bases: 4. This CDR3 region has 12 residues. CDR1 and CDR2 from the germline V gene are ENHRY and SYGVKD. CDR3 in amino acids: CAISGGQGTAFF. For the CDR3, the DNA is TGTGCCATCAGTGGGGGACAGGGTACAGCTTTCTTT.

A remark on this clone: One end of the junction varies from germline; a read error may be responsible. V gene TRBV7-6 combines with J gene TRBJ2-3; D remains ambiguous. Germline V gives CDR1 SGHVS, CDR2 FNYEAQ. The CDR3 is made up of 12 amino acids. The CDR3 sequence is CASSWSRDTQYF. The CDR3 DNA reads TGTGCCAGCTCCTGGAGCAGAGATACGCAGTATTTT.

This clone appeared a single time. V usage is TRBV5-6 and J usage is TRBJ2-7; D gene uncertain. This CDR3 region has 11 residues. Germline V gene lookup returns CDR1 SGHDT and CDR2 YYEEEE. V lost 4 bases and J 3 bases, leaving 5 bases between the germline ends. The CDR3 spells CASSVLYEQYF. The CDR3 region has the DNA TGTGCCAGCAGCGTCCTCTACGAGCAGTACTTC. Combining the CDR3 with reference TRBV5-6 and TRBJ2-7 gives the whole variable domain DAGVTQSPTHLIKTRGQQVTLRCSPKSGHDTVSWYQQALGQGPQFIFQYYEEEERQRGNFPDRFSGHQFPNYSSELNVNALLLGDSALYLCASSVLYEQYFGPGTRLTVT.

The chain couples TRBV27 to TRBJ1-2; 7 positions agree with TRBD1. Germline V gene lookup returns CDR1 MNHEY and CDR2 SMNVEV (reference sequence). The CDR3 contains 13 residues. Germline trimming cut 2 bases from V and 4 bases from J; bases unmatched to any gene: 1. The CDR3 reads CASSLPGGYGYTF. The CDR3 region has the DNA TGTGCCAGCAGTTTACCAGGGGGCTATGGCTACACCTTC.

V usage is TRBV5-4 and J usage is TRBJ2-7; 9 positions match TRBD1. Looked up from germline, CDR1 is SGHNT and CDR2 is YYREEE (reference sequence). The CDR3 consists of 15 residues. V lost 4 bases and J lost 5; bases outside the gene matches: 10. CDR3 DNA sequence: TGTGCCAGCAGCATCAACAGGGGGCAGGGAGACGAGCAGTACTTC. This codes for CASSINRGQGDEQYF.

The chain links TRBV4-2 to TRBJ2-2; 7 nucleotides match TRBD2. Germline values: CDR1 LGHNA, CDR2 YNFKEQ. The ends lost 3 bases at V and 0 bases at J; junction bases unmatched: 7. The length of the CDR3 is 17 residues. The CDR3 DNA reads as TGTGCCAGCAGCCACGAGCCGGCGGGGGCGAACACCGGGGAGCTGTTTTTT. Protein sequence: CASSHEPAGANTGELFF.

The chain is built from TRBV7-9 and TRBJ1-4; tentatively, D is TRBD1 (5 bases). The CDR3 sequence is 16 residues long. Looked up from germline, CDR1 is SEHNR and CDR2 is FQNEAQ (reference sequence). Trimming took 5 bases from V and 1 from J, leaving 14 bases between them. CDR3: CASSPREGLTNEKLFF. CDR3 DNA: TGTGCCAGCAGCCCGAGGGAGGGACTAACTAATGAAAAACTGTTTTTT.

The chain carries TRBV6-6 and TRBJ1-2, with 7 bases matching TRBD1. Looked up from germline, CDR1 is MNHNY and CDR2 is SVGAGI (reference sequence). This CDR3 contains 13 residues. V lost 9 bases, J lost 5 bases, and 9 bases stayed unmatched. CDR3 in amino acids: CASMGKQGYGYTF. The CDR3 DNA sequence: TGTGCCAGTATGGGGAAACAGGGGTATGGCTACACCTTC.

This chain joins TRBV2 and TRBJ1-4, with D perhaps TRBD1 (6 bases). The germline V gene encodes CDR1 SNHLY and CDR2 FYNNEI. The CDR3 loop spans 14 amino acids. Trimming removed 6 bases from V and 8 bases from J, with 16 bases in between. The CDR3 spells CASSPQGEGEKLFF. In DNA form, the CDR3 reads TGTGCCAGCAGCCCACAGGGTGAGGGCGAAAAACTGTTTTTT.

The V call is TRBV7-9, the J call TRBJ2-7, with D possibly TRBD2 on 6 matching bases. V was pared by 1 base and J by 2 bases, with 15 bases between. CDR3 length: 16 residues. CDR1 is SEHNR and CDR2 is FQNEAQ in the germline V gene (reference sequence). CDR3 amino acids: CASSLVKLAGAYEQYF. In nucleotides, the CDR3 is TGTGCCAGCAGCTTAGTAAAACTAGCAGGAGCCTACGAGCAGTACTTC.

This clone has just one count. V and J are TRBV5-1 and TRBJ1-2; possibly TRBD1 for D (6 bases). V was cut by 4 bases and J by 8 bases, with 18 bases left in between. Germline loops: CDR1 SGHRS, CDR2 YFSETQ. The CDR3 consists of 14 residues. The DNA of the CDR3 is TGCGCCAGCAGCCGGGGGGGGCCGGTGTACGGCTACACCTTC. It specifies CASSRGGPVYGYTF.

The chain has TRBV6-5 and TRBJ2-7; weak D call: TRBD1 (6 bases). Looked up from germline, CDR1 is MNHEY and CDR2 is SVGAGI. The CDR3 runs 12 residues. V lost 6 bases, J lost 2 bases, and 8 bases lay in between. CDR3 sequence: CASRRDTYEQYF. CDR3 sequence (DNA): TGTGCCAGCAGAAGGGACACCTACGAGCAGTACTTC.

This clone was found a few times. V is TRBV6-5 and J is TRBJ1-1; 10 bases line up with TRBD1. CDR3 length: 15 residues. Germline values: CDR1 MNHEY, CDR2 SVGAGI. The J segment lost 6 bases and the V segment lost 6 bases, leaving 10 bases of the junction unmatched. CDR3 DNA sequence: TGTGCCAGCAGCCCAAGGACAGGGGGAAGCGCTGAAGCTTTCTTT. It codes for CASSPRTGGSAEAFF.

The sample holds a few counts of this clone. The chain combines TRBV2 with TRBJ2-1; TRBD2 matches at 8 bases. CDR3 length equals 12 residues. From germline, CDR1 is SNHLY and CDR2 FYNNEI. The junction had 3 bases not matched to a gene; V was cut back by 5 bases and J by 9 bases. CDR3 bases: TGTGCCAGCAGTTTCCTAGCGGGTGAGCAGTTCTTC. It is translated as CASSFLAGEQFF.

This chain connects TRBV29-1 to TRBJ2-5, with a possible D match to TRBD1 (5 bases). Germline V gene data show CDR1 as SQVTM and CDR2 as ANQGSEA. Trimming removed 3 bases at V and 4 bases at J, with 6 bases between. The CDR3 extends over 11 amino acids. The CDR3 spells CSVDRVETQYF. DNA of the CDR3: TGCAGCGTTGACAGGGTAGAGACCCAGTACTTC.

The chain joins TRBV14 to TRBJ2-3, with a tentative D call TRBD2 (5 bases). V was trimmed by 4 bases and J by 2 bases, leaving 10 bases between them. Per the germline V gene, CDR1 is SGHDN and CDR2 is FVKESK. The CDR3 runs to 14 residues. The DNA of the CDR3 is TGTGCCAGCAGCCGCGGGCTAAACACAGATACGCAGTATTTT. This codes for CASSRGLNTDTQYF.

The chain couples TRBV5-4 to TRBJ2-1, with TRBD2 matching 11 bases. CDR3 length equals 17 residues. Trimming removed 4 bases from V and 0 bases from J; junction bases left unmatched: 6. Germline V gives CDR1 SGHNT, CDR2 YYREEE (reference sequence). CDR3 residues: CASSRGTSGSSYNEQFF. The CDR3 nucleotides are TGTGCCAGCAGCCGCGGGACTAGCGGAAGCTCCTACAATGAGCAGTTCTTC.

This clone was seen a single time. This chain links TRBV7-6 with TRBJ1-3; D call uncertain. The germline V gene has CDR1 SGHVS and CDR2 FNYEAQ. Trimming left V 1 base short and J 0 bases short, with 10 bases between. This CDR3 comprises 16 residues. CDR3 loop: CASSLGEGTSGNTIYF. The CDR3 DNA reads TGTGCCAGCAGCTTAGGCGAGGGCACCTCTGGAAACACCATATATTTT.

The CDR3 loop reads CASSLAAAGVIYGYTF. The DNA of the CDR3 is TGTGCCAGCAGCTTAGCCGCGGCAGGGGTGATCTATGGCTACACCTTC. This chain links TRBV7-2 with TRBJ1-2, with D possibly TRBD1 on 6 matching bases. Deletions cut 0 bases from V and 4 bases from J, with 15 bases between. Germline V CDR1 and CDR2: SGHTA, FQGNSA. The CDR3 has 16 residues.

Points on this clone: Other nucleotide sequences from this sample produce the same CDR3. This chain uses TRBV5-1 with TRBJ2-7; 8 nucleotides align to TRBD2. This CDR3 comprises 16 residues. Germline-derived CDR1 and CDR2 are SGHRS and YFSETQ. V gave up 0 bases and J gave up 1 base; unmatched junction bases: 6. Here the CDR3 DNA reads TGCGCCAGCAGCTTGGGAGGCGGGGGGCCATCCTACGAGCAGTACTTC. Amino acids: CASSLGGGGPSYEQYF.

This chain uses TRBV5-6 with TRBJ2-7; D gene unclear. Germline V lookup: CDR1 SGHDT, CDR2 YYEEEE. The length of the CDR3 is 14 residues. Trimming shortened V by 1 base and J by 2 bases, and 10 bases separated the two germline ends. DNA of the CDR3: TGTGCCAGCAGCTTGCTACAGATCCCCTACGAGCAGTACTTC. It codes for CASSLLQIPYEQYF. The entire variable domain, with the rest obtained from reference TRBV5-6 and TRBJ2-7, is as follows: DAGVTQSPTHLIKTRGQQVTLRCSPKSGHDTVSWYQQALGQGPQFIFQYYEEEERQRGNFPDRFSGHQFPNYSSELNVNALLLGDSALYLCASSLLQIPYEQYFGPGTRLTVT.